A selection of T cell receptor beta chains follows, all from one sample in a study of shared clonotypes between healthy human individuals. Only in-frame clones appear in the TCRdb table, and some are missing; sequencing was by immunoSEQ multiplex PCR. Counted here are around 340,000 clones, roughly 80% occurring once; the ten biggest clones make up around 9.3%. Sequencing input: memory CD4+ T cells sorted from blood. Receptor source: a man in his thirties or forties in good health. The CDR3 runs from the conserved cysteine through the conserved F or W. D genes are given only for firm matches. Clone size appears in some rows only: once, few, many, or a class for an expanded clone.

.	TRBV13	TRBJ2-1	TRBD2	TGTGCCAGCAGCCGTAGCGGGACTTATCAGTACAATGAGCAGTTCTTC	CASSRSGTYQYNEQFF
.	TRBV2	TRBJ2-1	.	TGTGCCAGCCGAGCCCGACTAGAGATAATCTACAATGAGCAGTTCTTC	CASRARLEIIYNEQFF
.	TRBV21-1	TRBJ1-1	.	TGTGCCAGCAGCAAAGCACCCTCGAACACTGAAGCTTTCTTT	CASSKAPSNTEAFF
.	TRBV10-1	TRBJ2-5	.	TGCGCCAGCAGCCTAGGAGGTGGAAAAGAGACCCAGTACTTC	CASSLGGGKETQYF
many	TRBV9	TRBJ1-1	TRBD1	TGTGCCAGCAGCGACAGGGGGGACACTGAAGCTTTCTTT	CASSDRGDTEAFF
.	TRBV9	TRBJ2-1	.	TGTGCCAGCAGCGTATCATCGGCTCTAATATACAATGAGCAGTTCTTC	CASSVSSALIYNEQFF
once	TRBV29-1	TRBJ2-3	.	TGCAGCGTGTGGGCCACAGATACGCAGTATTTT	CSVWATDTQYF
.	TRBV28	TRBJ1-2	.	TGTGCCAGCAGGTCGCATAGTAACCCTTTTCATGGCTACACCTTC	CASRSHSNPFHGYTF
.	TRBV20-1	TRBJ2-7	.	TGCAGTGCTAGAGATATCCCAAGATCGTACTTC	CSARDIPRSYF
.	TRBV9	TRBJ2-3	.	TGTGCCAGCAGCCGCCGGGGAGGTGGGGATACGCAGTATTTT	CASSRRGGGDTQYF
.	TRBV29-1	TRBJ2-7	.	TGCAGCGTTGACGTGGGGATTAGGCAGTACTTC	CSVDVGIRQYF
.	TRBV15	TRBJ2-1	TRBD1	TGTGCCACCAGCAGATCCACCGGGACAGGGGACAATGAGCAGTTCTTC	CATSRSTGTGDNEQFF
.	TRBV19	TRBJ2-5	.	TGTGCCAGTAGTAACAGGGAGGCGGAGACCCAGTACTTC	CASSNREAETQYF
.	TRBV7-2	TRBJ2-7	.	TGTGCCAGCAGCCAACGTCGGTACGAGCAGTACTTC	CASSQRRYEQYF
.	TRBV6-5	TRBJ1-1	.	TGTGCCGTGGCCACTGAAGCTTTCTTT	CAVATEAFF
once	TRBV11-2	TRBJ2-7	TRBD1	TGTGCCAGCAGTCGGACAGGCCGAGGGGAGCAGTACTTC	CASSRTGRGEQYF
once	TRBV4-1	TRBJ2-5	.	TGCGCCAGCAGCCAACTTCCTAACTCGGGGGAGACCCAGTACTTC	CASSQLPNSGETQYF
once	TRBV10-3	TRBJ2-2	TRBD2	TGTGCCATCAGGGGGACTAGCGCGACGAACACCGGGGAGCTGTTTTTT	CAIRGTSATNTGELFF
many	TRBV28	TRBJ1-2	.	TGTGCCAGCAGTTTATGGGACGGAACGCAGCTCCCCTATGGCTACACCTTC	CASSLWDGTQLPYGYTF
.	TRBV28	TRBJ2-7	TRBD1	TGTGCCAGCAGTTTATGGGCAGGGGGCAATTACGAGCAGTACTTC	CASSLWAGGNYEQYF
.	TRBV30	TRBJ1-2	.	TGTGCCTGGAGTGTAACAGGGATGGGCTACACCTTC	CAWSVTGMGYTF
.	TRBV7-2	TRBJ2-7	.	TGTGCCAGCAGCTTAGGACAGGCCCGGTTGGAGTACTTC	CASSLGQARLEYF
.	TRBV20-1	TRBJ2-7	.	TGCAGTGCTAGAGATTTCAACGAGCAGTACTTC	CSARDFNEQYF
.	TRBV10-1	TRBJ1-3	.	TGCGCCAGCAGAGATGCGGGCTTCAGCTCTGGAAACACCATATATTTT	CASRDAGFSSGNTIYF
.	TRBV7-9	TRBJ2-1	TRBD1	TGTGCCAGCAGCTTAGTTAAGGCAGGGGGCAAGCGTGAGCAGTTCTTC	CASSLVKAGGKREQFF
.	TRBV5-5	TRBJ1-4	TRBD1	TGTGCCAGCAGCACCGACAGGGATTTTAATGAAAAACTGTTTTTT	CASSTDRDFNEKLFF
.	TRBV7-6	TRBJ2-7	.	TGTGCCAGCAGCTTAGAGGGGCCGTCCGTCTACGAGCAGTACTTC	CASSLEGPSVYEQYF
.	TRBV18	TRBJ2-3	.	TGTGCCAGCTCACCAAGGTTGGGCGTCGGAAATACGCAGTATTTT	CASSPRLGVGNTQYF